These 21 T cell receptor beta chains originate from one sample sequenced in a study of blood T cell repertoires in COVID-19. The table came from immunoSEQ multiplex PCR; TCRdb's copy has only in-frame clones and leaves some out. The data hold around 250,000 clones, with 80% to 90% observed a single time. The sequenced sample consisted of PBMCs or T cells enriched from blood (not recorded which). These TCRs come from a woman aged 40 to 55 who had been exposed to COVID-19.

The sample holds one count of this clone. Other DNA sequences in the same sample also yield this CDR3. This chain links TRBV19 with TRBJ2-2; D is uncertain. V was clipped by 3 bases and J by 3 bases, with 5 bases between them. This CDR3 region has 13 residues. The germline V gene has CDR1 LNHDA and CDR2 SQIVND (reference sequence). The CDR3 spells CASSIPYTGELFF. The CDR3 nucleotides read TGTGCCAGTAGTATTCCCTACACCGGGGAGCTGTTTTTT.

This chain links TRBV18 with TRBJ2-7; tentatively, D is TRBD1 (5 bases). This CDR3 spans 13 amino acids. Germline CDR1 and CDR2: KGHSH and LQKENI. The V gene lost 0 bases and the J gene lost 5 bases, with 8 bases spanning the gap. The CDR3 nucleotides are TGTGCCAGCTCACCACCTGGCAGGGACGAGCAGTACGTC. It translates to CASSPPGRDEQYV.

The V gene is TRBV19, the J gene TRBJ2-7; 9 nucleotides line up with TRBD2. The CDR3 contains 15 residues. CDR1 and CDR2 (germline): LNHDA, SQIVND (reference sequence). V shed 4 bases, J shed 1 base, and the junction held 5 bases outside the gene matches. CDR3: CASSKLAGASYEQYF. The DNA for the CDR3 is TGTGCCAGTAGTAAACTAGCGGGCGCTTCCTACGAGCAGTACTTC.

The chain joins TRBV7-2 to TRBJ2-1; 10 bases are shared with TRBD2. The germline gives CDR1 SGHTA, CDR2 FQGNSA. The CDR3 consists of 19 residues. With V trimmed by 7 bases and J by 2 bases, 17 bases remained unmatched. The CDR3 nucleotides are TGTGCCAGCACCCGAAGGGTTAGCGGGGGGTTCGGCACCTACAATGAGCAGTTCTTC. Protein sequence: CASTRRVSGGFGTYNEQFF.

This clone occurred once. The chain recombines TRBV7-8 with TRBJ2-2; possibly TRBD1 for D (6 bases). Germline CDR1 and CDR2: SGHVS and FQNEAQ. The CDR3 totals 15 residues. Trimming took off 5 bases at V and 8 bases at J, with 18 bases between the two ends. The CDR3 spells CASSPKQGLGGELFF. CDR3 sequence (DNA): TGTGCCAGCAGCCCGAAACAGGGCTTGGGTGGGGAGCTGTTTTTT.

V gene TRBV4-3 combines with J gene TRBJ1-2; D is uncertain. The CDR3 has 13 amino acids. Trimming shortened V by 4 bases and J by 5 bases, and 11 bases separated the two germline ends. Per the germline V gene, CDR1 is LGHNA and CDR2 is YSLEER. CDR3 in DNA: TGCGCCAGCAGCCCCCGGACTGGATATGGCTACACCTTC. It is translated as CASSPRTGYGYTF.

This chain connects TRBV3-1 (or the pseudogene TRBV3-2) to TRBJ1-5; D is ambiguous. Trimming took off 3 bases at V and 6 bases at J, with 9 bases between the two ends. Germline loops: CDR1 LGHDT, CDR2 YNNKEL (reference sequence). The CDR3 runs to 13 residues. CDR3 sequence: CASSQSSGQPQHF. CDR3 DNA: TGTGCCAGCAGCCAGTCCTCCGGTCAGCCCCAGCATTTT.

The chain carries TRBV5-5 and TRBJ1-2, with 7 bases aligning to TRBD1. The CDR3 is 15 residues long. Germline-derived CDR1 and CDR2 are SGHKS and YYEKEE (reference sequence). The V and J ends lost 4 bases and 5 bases, in that order; junction bases with no gene match: 11. The CDR3 nucleotides read TGTGCCAGCAGCACGGGACAGAACTATCCATATGGCTACACCTTC. Protein product: CASSTGQNYPYGYTF.

The chain uses TRBV5-6 and TRBJ2-7, with 8 bases identical to TRBD2. CDR1 and CDR2 from the germline V gene are SGHDT and YYEEEE. The CDR3 consists of 16 residues. With 2 bases clipped from V and 5 bases from J, the junction kept 12 bases outside the gene matches. In DNA form, the CDR3 reads TGTGCCAGCAGCTTTGGCCGGAGAGCGGGAGTCAACGAGCAGTACGTC. This translates into CASSFGRRAGVNEQYV.

This chain joins TRBV9 and TRBJ1-2; the D gene is possibly TRBD1 (5 bases). Between the trimmed V and J ends, which lost 2 bases and 8 bases, there was a span of 16 bases. The CDR3 is 14 amino acids. CDR1 is SGDLS, CDR2 YYNGEE, per germline. The CDR3 region has the DNA TGTGCCAGCAGCGTGGACGGGAGTTCAGGGGGCTACACCTTC. Its translation is CASSVDGSSGGYTF.

The chain recombines TRBV5-6 with TRBJ2-1; tentatively, D is TRBD1 (6 bases). The germline gives CDR1 SGHDT, CDR2 YYEEEE. The CDR3 length is 19 residues. The germline V and J ends were trimmed by 0 bases and 7 bases, with 26 bases remaining between them. CDR3 coding DNA: TGTGCCAGCAGCTTGGTAGCCACGTACTCGGACAGCATGGCTAATGAGCAGTTCTTC. Protein: CASSLVATYSDSMANEQFF.

The chain has TRBV5-4 and TRBJ2-1; 13 bases align to TRBD2. CDR1 is SGHNT and CDR2 is YYREEE in the germline V gene (reference sequence). The CDR3 contains 16 residues. V shed 4 bases and J 7 bases; nucleotides not matched to a gene: 8. This CDR3 is CASSRQGGLAGNEQFF. DNA for the CDR3: TGTGCCAGCAGCCGACAGGGGGGACTAGCGGGGAATGAGCAGTTCTTC.

CDR3 coding DNA: TGTGCCAGCAGCCTAGGGGTGGGCAGTCACACCGGGGAGCTGTTTTTT. Residues: CASSLGVGSHTGELFF. The chain employs TRBV7-9 and TRBJ2-2; TRBD1 might be the D (5 bases). V lost 5 bases and J 3 bases, leaving 16 bases between the germline ends. Germline lookup yields CDR1 SEHNR and CDR2 FQNEAQ (reference sequence). There are 16 residues in the CDR3.

The V gene is TRBV19, the J gene TRBJ2-1; 9 bases line up with TRBD1. CDR1 is LNHDA and CDR2 is SQIVND in the germline V gene (reference sequence). This CDR3 contains 17 residues. Germline trimming cut 8 bases from V and 5 bases from J; bases unmatched to any gene: 16. The CDR3 protein is CASLEISGQGLNNEQFF. In DNA form, the CDR3 reads TGTGCCAGTCTCGAAATCTCGGGACAGGGTCTCAACAATGAGCAGTTCTTC. The entire variable domain, with the rest obtained from reference TRBV19 and TRBJ2-1, is as follows: DGGITQSPKYLFRKEGQNVTLSCEQNLNHDAMYWYRQDPGQGLRLIYYSQIVNDFQKGDIAEGYSVSREKKESFPLTVTSAQKNPTAFYLCASLEISGQGLNNEQFFGPGTRLTVL.

The chain links TRBV5-1 to TRBJ2-7, with D perhaps TRBD2 (8 bases). Germline assignment: CDR1 SGHRS and CDR2 YFSETQ. The CDR3 covers 16 residues. The CDR3 is CASSPTGLGGAYEQYV. The CDR3 DNA follows: TGTGCCAGCAGCCCGACGGGACTAGGGGGCGCCTACGAGCAGTACGTC.

The V and J genes are TRBV5-8 and TRBJ1-1; no clear D. Germline V gene sequence: CDR1 SGHTS, CDR2 YDEGEE. There are 13 residues in the CDR3. V gave up 4 bases and J gave up 8 bases, with 15 bases separating them. The CDR3, as DNA: TGTGCCAGCAGCCGAAGGTACGGGGTCGAAGCTTTCTTT. Translated: CASSRRYGVEAFF.

The genes are TRBV4-1 and TRBJ1-1; weak D call: TRBD1 (6 bases). The V end was cut by 4 bases, the J end by 4 bases, with 10 bases between. The CDR3 is made up of 13 amino acids. The germline CDR1 and CDR2 sequences are MGHRA and YSYEKL. CDR3 sequence reads: CASSPRGGTEAFF. Here the CDR3 DNA reads TGCGCCAGCAGCCCCAGAGGGGGCACTGAAGCTTTCTTT.

The chain is built from TRBV3-1 (or the pseudogene TRBV3-2) and TRBJ2-1; the match to TRBD2 covers 7 bases. CDR3 size: 14 residues. Germline V gene lookup returns CDR1 LGHDT and CDR2 YNNKEL (reference sequence). Unmatched junction bases numbered 12, after V lost 10 bases and J lost 6 bases. The CDR3 loop reads CATAPQRGLNEQFF. The DNA of the CDR3 is TGTGCCACCGCCCCCCAGCGGGGCCTCAATGAGCAGTTCTTC.

In this sample, this clone turned up once. The chain couples TRBV6-2 or TRBV6-3 to TRBJ1-2, with D uncertain. V lost 2 bases and J lost 6, with 7 bases in between. The length of the CDR3 is 12 residues. Germline CDR1 MNHEY, CDR2 SVGEGT. CDR3 in amino acids: CASSYLLDGYTF. The CDR3 DNA reads TGTGCCAGCAGTTACCTATTAGATGGCTACACCTTC.

As to this clone: A junction boundary mismatches the germline segment, possibly from a read error. The V call is TRBV18, the J call TRBJ1-5, with TRBD1 as a possible D gene (5 bases). The germline CDR1 and CDR2 sequences are KGHSH and LQKENI. The CDR3 is 14 amino acids. The CDR3, as DNA: TGTGCCAGCTCCCCACGGGAGGGGACTCAGCCCCAGCATTTT. It specifies CASSPREGTQPQHF.

The rearrangement links TRBV5-5 to TRBJ1-6; unclear D gene. Germline V gene sequence: CDR1 SGHKS, CDR2 YYEKEE (reference sequence). Trimming removed 2 bases at V and 9 bases at J, with 15 bases between. This CDR3 comprises 15 residues. The CDR3 DNA reads as TGTGCCAGCAGCTTTTCAGGTCCGGCGGGTTCACCCCTCCACTTT. Translated: CASSFSGPAGSPLHF.